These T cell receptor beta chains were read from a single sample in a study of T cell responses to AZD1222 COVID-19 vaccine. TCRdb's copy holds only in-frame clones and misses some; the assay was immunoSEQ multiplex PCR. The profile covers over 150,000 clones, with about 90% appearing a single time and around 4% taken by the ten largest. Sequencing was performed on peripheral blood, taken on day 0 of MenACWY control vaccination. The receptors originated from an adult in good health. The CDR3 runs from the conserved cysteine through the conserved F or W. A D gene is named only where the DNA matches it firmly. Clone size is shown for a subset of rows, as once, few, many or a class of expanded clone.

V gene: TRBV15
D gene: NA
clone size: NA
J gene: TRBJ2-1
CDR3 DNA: TGTGCCACCAGCAGAGCACTAGCCAATGAGCAGTTCTTC
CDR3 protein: CATSRALANEQFF

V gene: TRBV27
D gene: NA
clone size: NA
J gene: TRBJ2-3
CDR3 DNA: TGTGCCAGCAGTTTATCCCCAGCCGACGCGCAGTATTTT
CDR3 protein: CASSLSPADAQYF

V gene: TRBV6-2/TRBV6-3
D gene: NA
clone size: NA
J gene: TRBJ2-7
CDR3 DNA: TGTGCCAGCAGTTATCTCCGGACGATCGCCTACGAGCAGTACTTC
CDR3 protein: CASSYLRTIAYEQYF

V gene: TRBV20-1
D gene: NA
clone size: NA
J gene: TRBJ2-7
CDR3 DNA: TGCAGTGCTGCATCCCCGGAAGAGCAGTACTTC
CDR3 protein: CSAASPEEQYF

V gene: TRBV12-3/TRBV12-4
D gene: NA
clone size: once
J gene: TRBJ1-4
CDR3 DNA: TGTGCCAGCACCATGAGGTCACATGAAAAACTGTTTTTT
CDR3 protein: CASTMRSHEKLFF

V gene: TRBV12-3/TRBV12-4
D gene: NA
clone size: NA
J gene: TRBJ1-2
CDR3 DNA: TGTGCCAGCAGTTTCGCAGGGAGGTTGGGCTACACCTTC
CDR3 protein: CASSFAGRLGYTF

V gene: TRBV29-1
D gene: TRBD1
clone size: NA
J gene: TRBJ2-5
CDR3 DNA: TGCAGCGTTGATAGTTTGGGACAGATCCGAGAGACCCAGTACTTC
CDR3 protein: CSVDSLGQIRETQYF

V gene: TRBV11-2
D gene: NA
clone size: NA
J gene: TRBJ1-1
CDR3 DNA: TGTGCCAGCAGTGGGGGGTTGTGGAACACTGAAGCTTTCTTT
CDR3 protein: CASSGGLWNTEAFF

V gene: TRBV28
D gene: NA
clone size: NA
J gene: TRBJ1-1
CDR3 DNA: TGTGCCAGCAAAACAACCGGGACGCAGAACACTGAAGCTTTCTTT
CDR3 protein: CASKTTGTQNTEAFF

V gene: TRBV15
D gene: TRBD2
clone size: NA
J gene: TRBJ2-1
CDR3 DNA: TGTGCCACCAGCAGACCCCTAGCGGGATCTCCTGAGCAGTTCTTC
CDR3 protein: CATSRPLAGSPEQFF

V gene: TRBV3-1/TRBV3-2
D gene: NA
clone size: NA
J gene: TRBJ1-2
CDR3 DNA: TGTGCCAGCAGCCAAGATGAGGGGCCCGGTGGAGGCTACACCTTC
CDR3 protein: CASSQDEGPGGGYTF

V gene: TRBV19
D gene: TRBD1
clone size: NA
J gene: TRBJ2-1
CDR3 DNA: TGTGCCAGTAAGGACAGGCCAGGGGCCTACAATGAGCAGTTCTTC
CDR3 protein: CASKDRPGAYNEQFF

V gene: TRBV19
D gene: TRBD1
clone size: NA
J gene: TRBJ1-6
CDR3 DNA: TGTGCCAGTAGTGTACAGGGGAATAATTCACCCCTCCACTTT
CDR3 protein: CASSVQGNNSPLHF

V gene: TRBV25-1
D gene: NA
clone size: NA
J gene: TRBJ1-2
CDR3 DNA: TGTGCCAGCAGTGAAGGGAACTATGGCTACACCTTC
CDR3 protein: CASSEGNYGYTF

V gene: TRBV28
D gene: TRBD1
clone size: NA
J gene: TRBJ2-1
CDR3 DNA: TGTGCCATATTCGACAGGGGGTTGTCTAATGAGCAGTTCTTC
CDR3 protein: CAIFDRGLSNEQFF

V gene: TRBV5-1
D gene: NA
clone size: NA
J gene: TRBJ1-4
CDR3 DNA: TGCGCCAGCAGCTTGGTAGACCAGGGATCGGCCGAAAAACTGTTTTTT
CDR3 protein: CASSLVDQGSAEKLFF

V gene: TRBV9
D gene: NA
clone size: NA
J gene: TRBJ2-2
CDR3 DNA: TGTGCCAGCAGCGTAGACCCGGGGAGAGGAGGCGCCGGGGAGCTGTTTTTT
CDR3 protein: CASSVDPGRGGAGELFF

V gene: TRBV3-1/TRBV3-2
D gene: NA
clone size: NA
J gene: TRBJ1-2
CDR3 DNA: TGTGCCAGCAGCCAAGGGTACAGGGAAGCCCCCCGTGGCTACACCTTC
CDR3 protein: CASSQGYREAPRGYTF

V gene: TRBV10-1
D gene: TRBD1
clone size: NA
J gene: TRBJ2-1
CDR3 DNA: TGCGCCAGCAGTGAGTCGGGTGACAGGGGGGCCTACAATGAGCAGTTCTTC
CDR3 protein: CASSESGDRGAYNEQFF

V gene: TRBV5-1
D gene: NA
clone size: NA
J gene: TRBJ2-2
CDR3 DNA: TGCGCCAGCAGTCGTAGGGACGGGGAGCTGTTTTTT
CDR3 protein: CASSRRDGELFF

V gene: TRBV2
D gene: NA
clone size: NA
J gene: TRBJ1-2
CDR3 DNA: TGTGCCACTACGTCGGGGCGGGACTATGGCTACACCTTC
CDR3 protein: CATTSGRDYGYTF

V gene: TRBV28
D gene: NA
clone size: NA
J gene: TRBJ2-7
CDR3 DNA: TGTGCCAGCAGTTTTAGGATACCCTACGAGCAGTACTTC
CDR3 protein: CASSFRIPYEQYF

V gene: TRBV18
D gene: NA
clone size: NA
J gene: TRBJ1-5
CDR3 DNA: TGTGCCAGCTCACCTCAGGGATCTCAGCCCCAGCATTTT
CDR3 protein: CASSPQGSQPQHF

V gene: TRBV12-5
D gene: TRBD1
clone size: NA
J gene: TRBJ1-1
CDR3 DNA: TGTGCTAGTGGTTTCGGGACAGGGGGCCTTGAAGCTTTCTTT
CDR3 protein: CASGFGTGGLEAFF

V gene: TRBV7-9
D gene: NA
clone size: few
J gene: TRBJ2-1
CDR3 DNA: TGTGCCAGCAGCTCGAGGGGGAGCACCTACAATGAGCAGTTCTTC
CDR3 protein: CASSSRGSTYNEQFF

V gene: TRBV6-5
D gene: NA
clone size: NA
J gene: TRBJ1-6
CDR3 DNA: TGTGCCAGCAGTCGACGCGGTGACTCACCCCTCCACTTT
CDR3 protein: CASSRRGDSPLHF

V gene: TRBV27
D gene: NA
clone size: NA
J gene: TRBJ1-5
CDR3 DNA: TGTGCCAGCAGTCCCCTAACACGGAATCAGCCCCAGCATTTT
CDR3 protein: CASSPLTRNQPQHF

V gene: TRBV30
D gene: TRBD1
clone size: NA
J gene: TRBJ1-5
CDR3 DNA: TGTGCCTGGAATAACGGGGGCAGGGGGCGAGGTCAGCCCCAGCATTTT
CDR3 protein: CAWNNGGRGRGQPQHF

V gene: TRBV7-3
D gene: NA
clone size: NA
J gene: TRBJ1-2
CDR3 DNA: TGTGCCAGCGGTCCGGGGTTCGGTGGCTACACCTTC
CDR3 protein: CASGPGFGGYTF

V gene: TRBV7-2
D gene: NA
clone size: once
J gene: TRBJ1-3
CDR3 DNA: TGTGCCAGCAGCTTAGAGGTGGGGAATGGAAACACCATATATTTT
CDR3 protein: CASSLEVGNGNTIYF

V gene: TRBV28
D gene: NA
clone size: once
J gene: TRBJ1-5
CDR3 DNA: TGTGCCAGCAGTATGCTAAGTCAGCCCCAGCATTTT
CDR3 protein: CASSMLSQPQHF

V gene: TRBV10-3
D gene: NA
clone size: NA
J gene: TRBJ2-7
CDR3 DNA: TGTGCCATCAGTGAGACCTCTCCAGGGGCAGGCGGCTCCTACGAGCAGTACTTC
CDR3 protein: CAISETSPGAGGSYEQYF

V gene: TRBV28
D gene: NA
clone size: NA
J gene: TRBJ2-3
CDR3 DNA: TGTGCCAGCAGTTTATGGTCCCTTACAGATACGCAGTATTTT
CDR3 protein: CASSLWSLTDTQYF

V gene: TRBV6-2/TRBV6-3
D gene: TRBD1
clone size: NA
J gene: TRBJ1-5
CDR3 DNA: TGTGCCAGCAGTTACGACAGGGCCAATCAGCCCCAGCATTTT
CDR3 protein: CASSYDRANQPQHF

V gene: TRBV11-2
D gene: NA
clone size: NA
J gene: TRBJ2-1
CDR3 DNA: TGTGCCAGCAGCCCTTTAGGAGCTGATTCGTGGAATGAGCAGTTCTTC
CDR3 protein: CASSPLGADSWNEQFF

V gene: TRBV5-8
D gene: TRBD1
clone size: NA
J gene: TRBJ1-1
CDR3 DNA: TGTGCCAGCAGCTTGGCCGGGACAGGGGGCGCGGGGACTGAAGCTTTCTTT
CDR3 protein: CASSLAGTGGAGTEAFF

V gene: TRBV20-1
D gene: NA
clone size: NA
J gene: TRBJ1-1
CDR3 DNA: TGCAGTGTGGACAGCACTGAAGCTTTCTTT
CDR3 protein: CSVDSTEAFF

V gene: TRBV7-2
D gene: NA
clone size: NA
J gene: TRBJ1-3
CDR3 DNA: TGTGCCAGTAGCTCAGGCGGGGACGTCGGGAACACCATATATTTT
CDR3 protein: CASSSGGDVGNTIYF

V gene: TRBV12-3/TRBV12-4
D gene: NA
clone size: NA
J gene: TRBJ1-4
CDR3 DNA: TGTGCCAGCAGTTTCAGTGAAAAACTGTTTTTT
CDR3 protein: CASSFSEKLFF

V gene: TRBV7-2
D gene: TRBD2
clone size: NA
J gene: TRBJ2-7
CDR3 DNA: TGTGCCAGCAGCTTGGGAGGGACGTCGTACGAGCAGTACTTC
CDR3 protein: CASSLGGTSYEQYF

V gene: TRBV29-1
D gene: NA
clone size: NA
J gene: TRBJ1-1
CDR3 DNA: TGCAGCGCGATCTGGGGTAGGGACACTGAAGCTTTCTTT
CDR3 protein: CSAIWGRDTEAFF

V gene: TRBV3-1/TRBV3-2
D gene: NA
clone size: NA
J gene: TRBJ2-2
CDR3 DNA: TGTGCCAGCAGTCCCACCAGGATCGGGGAGCTGTTTTTT
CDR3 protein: CASSPTRIGELFF

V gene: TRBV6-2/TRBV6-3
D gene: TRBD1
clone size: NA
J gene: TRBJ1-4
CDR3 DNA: TGTGCCAGCAGCCCCAGGGGGGGGCGAAGGGAAAAACTGTTTTTT
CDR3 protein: CASSPRGGRREKLFF

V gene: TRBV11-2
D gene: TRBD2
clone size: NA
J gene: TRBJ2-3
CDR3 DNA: TGTGCCAGCAGTCAAGATAGCGGGAGGGCTACGCAGTATTTT
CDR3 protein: CASSQDSGRATQYF

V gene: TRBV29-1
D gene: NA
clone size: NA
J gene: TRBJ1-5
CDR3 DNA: TGCAGCGTTGCAGGGCAGGGACAGCCCCAGCATTTT
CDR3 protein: CSVAGQGQPQHF

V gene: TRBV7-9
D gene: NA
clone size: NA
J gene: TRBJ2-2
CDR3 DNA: TGTGCCAGCCATCCTGTGTCCGCGAACACCGGGGAGCTGTTTTTT
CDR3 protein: CASHPVSANTGELFF

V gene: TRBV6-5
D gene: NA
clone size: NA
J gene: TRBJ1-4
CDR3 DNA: TGTGCCAGCAGGGCAGGGTATCGTGAAAAACTGTTTTTT
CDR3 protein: CASRAGYREKLFF

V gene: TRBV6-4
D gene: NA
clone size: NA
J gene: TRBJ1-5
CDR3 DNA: TGTGCCACCTCAGCGAGTCACGGTCAGCCCCAGCATTTT
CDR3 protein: CATSASHGQPQHF

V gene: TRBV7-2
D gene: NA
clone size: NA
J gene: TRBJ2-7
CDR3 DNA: TGTGCCAGCAGCCCGGGCTGGGGGGAGCAGTACTTC
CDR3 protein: CASSPGWGEQYF

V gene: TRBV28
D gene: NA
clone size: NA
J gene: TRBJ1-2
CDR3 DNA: TGTGCCAGCAGTACATCCCGGGGGCATGGCTACACCTTC
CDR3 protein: CASSTSRGHGYTF

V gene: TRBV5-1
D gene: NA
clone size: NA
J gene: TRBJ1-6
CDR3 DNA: TGCGCCAGCAGCTTGGAGGGACTCCAGAGGGGCCCCTATAATTCACCCCTCCACTTT
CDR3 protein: CASSLEGLQRGPYNSPLHF

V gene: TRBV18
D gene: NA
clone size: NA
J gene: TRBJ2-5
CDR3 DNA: TGTGCCAGCTCACAAAGTGTCCCACAAGAGACCCAGTACTTC
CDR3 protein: CASSQSVPQETQYF

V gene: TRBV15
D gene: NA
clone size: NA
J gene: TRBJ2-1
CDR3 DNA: TGTGCCACCAGGGGGTCCTACAATGAGCAGTTCTTC
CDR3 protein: CATRGSYNEQFF

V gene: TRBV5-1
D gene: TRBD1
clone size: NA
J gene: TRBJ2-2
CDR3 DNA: TGCGCCAGCGGGCGGACAGGGGACACCGGGGAGCTGTTTTTT
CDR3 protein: CASGRTGDTGELFF

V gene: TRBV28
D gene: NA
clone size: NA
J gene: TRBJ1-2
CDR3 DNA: TGTGCCAGCAGCTCGCCCTATGGCTACACCTTC
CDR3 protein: CASSSPYGYTF

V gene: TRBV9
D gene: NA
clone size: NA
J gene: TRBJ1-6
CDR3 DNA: TGTGCCAGCAGCGCTTCAGGGGACCGTGGGATGGCCCTCCACTTT
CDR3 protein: CASSASGDRGMALHF

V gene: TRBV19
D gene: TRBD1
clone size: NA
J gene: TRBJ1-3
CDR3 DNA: TGTGCCAGTAGTAGTTCCAGGAGGGACAGCCGCTCTGGAAACACCATATATTTT
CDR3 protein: CASSSSRRDSRSGNTIYF